The clone carrying this T cell receptor beta chain was seen more than once but under ten times. Germline V gene sequence: CDR1 SEHNR, CDR2 FQNEAQ (reference sequence). Trimming stripped 1 base from V and 5 bases from J, with 11 bases between. There are 14 residues in the CDR3. This sample stems from a study of control samples from healthy donors and cancer patients. Profiled with immunoSEQ multiplex PCR; TCRdb holds only in-frame clones, not every one. Among about 21,000 clones listed, roughly 84% were seen once. The genes are TRBV7-9 and TRBJ1-2; the D gene is possibly TRBD1 (6 bases). The sequence derives from a man aged 55 to 70 with colorectal cancer. The sample taken for sequencing was PBMCs. CDR3 loop: CASSLDNRVYGYTF. The CDR3 nucleotides are TGTGCCAGCAGCTTAGATAACAGGGTATATGGCTACACCTTC.